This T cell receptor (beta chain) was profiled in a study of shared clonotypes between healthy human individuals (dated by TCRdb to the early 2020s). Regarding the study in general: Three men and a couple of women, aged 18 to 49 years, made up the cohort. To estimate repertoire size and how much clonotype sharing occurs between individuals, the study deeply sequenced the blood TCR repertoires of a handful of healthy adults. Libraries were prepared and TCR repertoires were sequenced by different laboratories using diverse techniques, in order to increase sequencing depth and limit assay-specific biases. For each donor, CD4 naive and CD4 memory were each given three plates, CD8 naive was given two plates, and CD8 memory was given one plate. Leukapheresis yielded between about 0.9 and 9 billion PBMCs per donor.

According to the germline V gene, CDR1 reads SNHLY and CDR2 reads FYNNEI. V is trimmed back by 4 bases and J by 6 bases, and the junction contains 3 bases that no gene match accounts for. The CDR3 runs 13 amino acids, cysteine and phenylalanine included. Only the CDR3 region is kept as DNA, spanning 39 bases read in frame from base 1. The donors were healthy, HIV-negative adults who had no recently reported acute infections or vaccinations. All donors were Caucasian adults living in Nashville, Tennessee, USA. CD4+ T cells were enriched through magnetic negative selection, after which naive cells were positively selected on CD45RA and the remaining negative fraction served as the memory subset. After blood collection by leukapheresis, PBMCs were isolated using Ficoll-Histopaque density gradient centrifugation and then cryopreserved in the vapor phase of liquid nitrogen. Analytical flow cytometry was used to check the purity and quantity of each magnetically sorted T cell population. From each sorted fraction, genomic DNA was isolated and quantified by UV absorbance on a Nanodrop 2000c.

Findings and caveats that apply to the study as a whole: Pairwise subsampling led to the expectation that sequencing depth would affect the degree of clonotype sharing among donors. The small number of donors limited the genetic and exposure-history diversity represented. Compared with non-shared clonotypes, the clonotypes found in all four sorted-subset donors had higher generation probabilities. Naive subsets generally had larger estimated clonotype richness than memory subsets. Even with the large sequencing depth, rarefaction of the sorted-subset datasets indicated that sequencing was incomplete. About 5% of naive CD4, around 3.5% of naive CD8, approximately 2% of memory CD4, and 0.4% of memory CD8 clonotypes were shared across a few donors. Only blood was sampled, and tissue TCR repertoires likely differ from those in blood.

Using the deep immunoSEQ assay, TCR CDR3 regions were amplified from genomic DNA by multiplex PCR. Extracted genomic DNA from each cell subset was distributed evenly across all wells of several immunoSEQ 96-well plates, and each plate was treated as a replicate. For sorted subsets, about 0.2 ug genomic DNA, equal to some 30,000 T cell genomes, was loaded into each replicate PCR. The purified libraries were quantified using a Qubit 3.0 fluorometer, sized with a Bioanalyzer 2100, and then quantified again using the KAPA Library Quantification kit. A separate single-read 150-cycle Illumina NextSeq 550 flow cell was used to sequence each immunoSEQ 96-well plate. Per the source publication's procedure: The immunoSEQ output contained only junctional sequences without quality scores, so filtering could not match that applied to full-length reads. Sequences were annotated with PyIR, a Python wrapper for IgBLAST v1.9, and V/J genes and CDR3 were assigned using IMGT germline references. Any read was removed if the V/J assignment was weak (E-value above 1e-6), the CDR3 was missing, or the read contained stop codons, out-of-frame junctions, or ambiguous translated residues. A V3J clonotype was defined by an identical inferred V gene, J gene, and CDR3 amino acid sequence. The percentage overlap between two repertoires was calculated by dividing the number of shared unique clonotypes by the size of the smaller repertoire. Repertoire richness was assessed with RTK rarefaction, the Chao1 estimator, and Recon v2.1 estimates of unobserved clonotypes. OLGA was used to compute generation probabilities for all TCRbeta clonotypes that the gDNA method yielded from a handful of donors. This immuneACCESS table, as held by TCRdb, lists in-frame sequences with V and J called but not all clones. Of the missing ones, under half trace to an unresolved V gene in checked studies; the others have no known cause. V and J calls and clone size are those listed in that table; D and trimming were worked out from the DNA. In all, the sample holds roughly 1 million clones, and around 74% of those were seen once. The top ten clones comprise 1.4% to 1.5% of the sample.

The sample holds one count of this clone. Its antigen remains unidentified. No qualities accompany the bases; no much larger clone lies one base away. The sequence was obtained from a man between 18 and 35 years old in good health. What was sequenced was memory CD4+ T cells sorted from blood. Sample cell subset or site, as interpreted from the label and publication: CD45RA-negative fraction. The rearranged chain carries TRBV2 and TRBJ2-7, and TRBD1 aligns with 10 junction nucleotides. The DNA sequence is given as TGTGCCAGCAGTGGACAGGGGGCTGGCGAGCAGTACTTC. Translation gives CASSGQGAGEQYF.